This TCR beta chain was sequenced in a study of blood T cell repertoires in COVID-19. The overall study: T cells, B-cell-depleted T cells, or PBMCs provided the cDNA or gDNA that served as material.

Data came from immunoSEQ multiplex PCR; TCRdb stores just in-frame clones and leaves some out. Among under 450,000 clones listed, around 86% were seen once. Deletions cut 0 bases from V and 2 bases from J, with 5 bases between. Germline values: CDR1 SGHTA, CDR2 FQGNSA. The CDR3 is 14 amino acids. The sequence derives from a woman aged 50 to 60 who had recovered from COVID-19. The chain uses TRBV7-2 and TRBJ1-5; a possible D gene is TRBD1 (5 bases). Sequenced input: PBMCs or T cells enriched from blood (not recorded which). CDR3 nucleotides: TGTGCCAGCAGCTTAGCACAGGGCAATCAGCCCCAGCATTTT. Translated: CASSLAQGNQPQHF.